The clone carrying this T cell receptor beta chain was recorded only once. The antigen is not known. Measured with immunoSEQ multiplex PCR; TCRdb has only the in-frame clones, and not every one. The sample carries around 150,000 clones, over 75% recorded once. This sample is part of a study of T cell responses to AZD1222 COVID-19 vaccine. Findings of the study overall: Repertoires in all cases were sampled only once the peak T cell response had passed. With dominance at 160-218 and 743-854, vaccine-associated CD4 TCRs spanned spike. Seropositive AZD1222 recipients at baseline numbered only five to seven. With two AZD1222 doses given, Spike-specific TCR breadth and depth both rose.

This receptor was taken from an adult who received the AZD1222 COVID-19 vaccine. The sample consisted of peripheral blood, taken 28 days after the second AZD1222 dose.

CDR3 loop: CASRPRQGWNIQYF. CDR3 bases: TGTGCCAGCAGACCCCGACAGGGCTGGAACATTCAGTACTTC. V is TRBV6-5 and J is TRBJ2-4, with 7 bases fitting TRBD1. CDR1 MNHEY and CDR2 SVGAGI come from the germline V gene. This CDR3 has 14 residues. V was pared by 6 bases and J by 7 bases, with 9 bases of the junction left unmatched.